Each of the 12 T cell receptor beta chains below was sequenced from the same sample in a study of T cell responses to AZD1222 COVID-19 vaccine. Assay used: immunoSEQ multiplex PCR; TCRdb lists only in-frame clones, some missing. This sample has about 120,000 clones; more than 85% occur once, and the top ten carry 4.5% to 6%. Sequenced here: peripheral blood, sampled 28 days after the second AZD1222 dose. These receptors were obtained from an adult who received the AZD1222 COVID-19 vaccine.

J is TRBJ1-6 and V is TRBV7-9; possible D gene TRBD1, 5 bases. This CDR3 is built from 15 residues. Looked up from germline, CDR1 is SEHNR and CDR2 is FQNEAQ (reference sequence). Trimming left V 3 bases short and J 5 bases short, with 11 bases between. Here the CDR3 DNA reads TGTGCCAGCAGCTTGGGGGACCCCCATAATTCACCCCTCCACTTT. It yields the protein CASSLGDPHNSPLHF.

The V gene is TRBV7-3, the J gene TRBJ2-3; D is unclear. CDR1 is SGHTA, CDR2 FQGTGA, per germline. This CDR3 contains 14 residues. The V end lost 4 bases, the J end lost 2 bases, and 10 bases lay between the germline ends. CDR3 bases: TGTGCCAGCAGCTGGGGTAGGAACACAGATACGCAGTATTTT. It is translated as CASSWGRNTDTQYF.

The V gene is TRBV10-3, the J gene TRBJ1-1; TRBD1 matches at 8 bases. The germline V gene has CDR1 ENHRY and CDR2 SYGVKD. CDR3 length equals 15 residues. V lost 0 bases and J lost 0; bases outside the gene matches: 0. The CDR3 spells CAISESTGVNTEAFF. The CDR3, as DNA: TGTGCCATCAGTGAGTCGACAGGGGTGAACACTGAAGCTTTCTTT.

The V gene is TRBV7-2, the J gene TRBJ2-5; 11 nucleotides match TRBD2. Germline CDR1 is SGHTA and CDR2 is FQGNSA. This CDR3 comprises 16 residues. After removal of 5 bases from V and 7 bases from J, the junction contained 12 bases not matched to a gene. The CDR3 DNA sequence: TGTGCCAGCAGCCACGCCGGGACTAGCGGAACCCGGACCCAGTACTTC. It yields the protein CASSHAGTSGTRTQYF.

The chain employs TRBV6-5 and TRBJ2-7, with TRBD1 as a possible D gene (6 bases). Germline V gene sequence: CDR1 MNHEY, CDR2 SVGAGI. V shed 4 bases and J shed 3 bases, with 10 bases lying between them. The CDR3 consists of 13 residues. The CDR3 DNA reads TGTGCCAGCAGTTCCGGACAGATCTACGAGCAGTACTTC. It is translated as CASSSGQIYEQYF.

This clone showed up just once. The J gene is TRBJ2-1, the V gene TRBV11-3; the match to TRBD2 covers 12 bases. The V and J ends lost 5 bases and 6 bases, in that order; junction bases with no gene match: 5. CDR3 size: 15 residues. Germline V gene sequence: CDR1 SGHNT, CDR2 YENEEA. The CDR3: CASSNGLAGINEQFF. The CDR3 coding sequence is TGTGCCAGCAGCAACGGACTAGCGGGGATCAATGAGCAGTTCTTC.

The chain is built from TRBV6-5 and TRBJ1-1; the D is unclear. V lost 2 bases and J lost 1, with 8 bases in between. This CDR3 contains 14 residues. Germline V gene lookup returns CDR1 MNHEY and CDR2 SVGAGI. DNA of the CDR3: TGTGCCAGCAGTTACGGGCAAACGAACACTGAAGCTTTCTTT. This sequence encodes CASSYGQTNTEAFF.

The chain couples TRBV11-2 to TRBJ1-1; D possibly corresponds to TRBD1 (5 bases). CDR1 SGHAT and CDR2 FQNNGV come from the germline V gene. There are 15 residues in the CDR3. Trimming took 1 base from V and 2 from J, leaving 11 bases between them. The CDR3 sequence: CASSLVMGHNTEAFF. The CDR3 DNA reads as TGTGCCAGCAGCTTAGTTATGGGGCACAACACTGAAGCTTTCTTT.

The chain recombines TRBV7-8 with TRBJ2-1; D gene unclear. The CDR3 contains 15 residues. V shed 5 bases and J shed 0 bases, with 11 bases lying between them. Germline assignment: CDR1 SGHVS and CDR2 FQNEAQ. This CDR3 reads CASSPYMGSYNEQFF. The CDR3, as DNA: TGTGCCAGCAGCCCTTACATGGGCTCCTACAATGAGCAGTTCTTC.

The chain links TRBV5-4 to TRBJ1-6; 10 bases match TRBD1. Germline CDR1 SGHNT, CDR2 YYREEE (reference sequence). V was clipped by 5 bases and J by 7 bases; unmatched bases: 3. The length of the CDR3 is 14 residues. The CDR3 nucleotides are TGTGCCAGCAGAGGGGACAGGGGAAATTCACCCCTCCACTTT. Amino acids: CASRGDRGNSPLHF.

This chain connects TRBV6-5 to TRBJ1-3; weak D call: TRBD1 (6 bases). The CDR3 is made up of 15 amino acids. Germline CDR1 reads MNHEY; CDR2 reads SVGAGI. V shed 4 bases and J shed 4 bases, with 14 bases lying between them. CDR3 sequence reads: CASSLGGFSGNTIYF. CDR3 nucleotide sequence: TGTGCCAGCAGTTTAGGGGGGTTTTCAGGAAACACCATATATTTT.

The V call is TRBV19, the J call TRBJ2-1, with TRBD1 matching over 9 bases. This CDR3 is 15 amino acids long. V trimming: 4 bases; J trimming: 2 bases; junction bases outside the gene matches: 3. Germline V lookup: CDR1 LNHDA, CDR2 SQIVND (reference sequence). Written as DNA, the CDR3 is TGTGCCAGTAGTACCGGGACAGGGCCCTACAATGAGCAGTTCTTC. It specifies CASSTGTGPYNEQFF.